These 8 T cell receptor beta chains came from one sample sequenced in a study of blood T cell repertoires in COVID-19. Assay: immunoSEQ multiplex PCR; the TCRdb copy retains only in-frame clones and omits some. In the table there are 30,000 to 40,000 clones, 87% of which are singletons. The sequenced sample consisted of peripheral blood. The source of these receptors is a man aged 55 to 70 with active COVID-19.

This clone was counted a single time. The CDR3 DNA reads as TGCGCCAGCAGCTTGGGATCAGGGGGGTTTACTGAAGCTTTCTTT. This translates into CASSLGSGGFTEAFF. The gene calls are TRBV5-1 and TRBJ1-1; TRBD1 aligns across 7 bases. The V segment lost 0 bases and the J segment 5 bases; nucleotides outside the gene matches: 7. The germline V gene has CDR1 SGHRS and CDR2 YFSETQ. The CDR3 has 15 residues.

The V gene is TRBV11-2, the J gene TRBJ2-5; D is uncertain. Germline CDR1 is SGHAT and CDR2 is FQNNGV. The CDR3 consists of 15 residues. V lost 0 bases and J lost 5, with 13 bases in between. The CDR3 bases are TGTGCCAGCAGCTTAGATCTTCTTAGCCGGGAGACCCAGTACTTC. As protein: CASSLDLLSRETQYF.

V and J are TRBV6-5 and TRBJ2-7; 8 bases are shared with TRBD2. The CDR3 is 14 residues long. The V segment lost 7 bases and the J segment 4 bases; nucleotides outside the gene matches: 9. CDR1 is MNHEY, CDR2 SVGAGI, per germline. In nucleotides, the CDR3 is TGTGCCAGCATCCCGGGACTAGTGGCTTACGAGCAGTACTTC. Its translation is CASIPGLVAYEQYF.

The V and J genes are TRBV3-1 (or the pseudogene TRBV3-2) and TRBJ1-5; weak D call: TRBD1 (6 bases). V was cut by 9 bases and J by 2 bases, with 17 bases left in between. The CDR3 is 15 residues long. Germline assignment: CDR1 LGHDT and CDR2 YNNKEL (reference sequence). The CDR3: CASRTGGGGNQPQHF. CDR3 nucleotide sequence: TGTGCCAGTCGAACGGGGGGGGGCGGCAATCAGCCCCAGCATTTT.

CDR3 nucleotide sequence: TGTGCCAGCAGCCTGACAGGGACCCTTGAAAATGAGCAGTTCTTC. Translated: CASSLTGTLENEQFF. This rearrangement joins TRBV4-2 to TRBJ2-1, with TRBD1 matching over 7 bases. V shed 4 bases, J shed 7 bases, and the junction held 10 bases outside the gene matches. The length of the CDR3 is 15 residues. From germline, CDR1 is LGHNA and CDR2 YNFKEQ.

This clone was seen a few times. This rearrangement joins TRBV6-2 or TRBV6-3 to TRBJ1-5; unclear D gene. Trimming shortened V by 8 bases and J by 4 bases, and 12 bases separated the two germline ends. The germline V gene encodes CDR1 MNHEY and CDR2 SVGEGT. The CDR3 loop spans 13 amino acids. CDR3 sequence: CASCWAENQPQHF. The CDR3 region has the DNA TGTGCCAGCTGTTGGGCTGAAAATCAGCCCCAGCATTTT.

The chain employs TRBV2 and TRBJ2-5; no definite D call. Germline values: CDR1 SNHLY, CDR2 FYNNEI. The CDR3 runs 14 residues. The ends were cut back, 2 bases at V and 5 bases at J, with 12 bases in the middle. In DNA form, the CDR3 reads TGTGCCAGCAGTGAACGCACCATCGGGGAGACCCAGTACTTC. Its protein product is CASSERTIGETQYF.

The rearrangement joins TRBV3-1 (or the pseudogene TRBV3-2) to TRBJ1-2, with 11 bases identical to TRBD1. Germline-derived CDR1 and CDR2 are LGHDT and YNNKEL (reference sequence). The CDR3 is 14 residues long. V lost 4 bases to trimming and J lost 7 bases; unmatched junction nucleotides: 5. The CDR3 DNA sequence: TGTGCCAGCAGCCGCCGGGACAGGGGGACTGGCTACACCTTC. Residues: CASSRRDRGTGYTF.